This T cell receptor beta chain was profiled in a study of cytomegalovirus exposure and HLA in healthy donors. Regarding the study as a whole: Most of the TCR beta V segments (in an earlier analysis) were productive either about 90% or about 30% of the time. There were several of the most significant clusters that appeared linked to common viral pathogens in a later analysis.

In the PCR, 60 Vbeta and 13 Jbeta primers were used. The repertoire was sequenced with immunoSEQ multiplex PCR; TCRdb's copy has only in-frame clones and lacks some. The sample gives around 170,000 clones, roughly four fifths of which show up once; approximately 0.8% is in the top ten. The V end lost 3 bases, the J end lost 5 bases, and 7 bases lay between the germline ends. CDR1 is SEHNR and CDR2 is FQNEAQ in the germline V gene (reference sequence). The CDR3 spans 12 residues. In regard to this clone: The antigen is not known.

The TCR was taken from a woman in her late teens or twenties in good health and CMV-seronegative. The sequencing sample was made of PBMCs. V is TRBV7-9 and J is TRBJ2-5; D is unresolved. The CDR3, as DNA: TGTGCCAGCAGCTTCGCAGCGGAGACCCAGTACTTC. Protein: CASSFAAETQYF.